The next 11 T cell receptor beta chains were all read from a single sample in a study of blood T cell repertoires in COVID-19. Some clones are missing from TCRdb's copy, which holds only in-frame ones; the method was immunoSEQ multiplex PCR. In the table there are tens of thousands of clones, more than 70% of which are singletons. Sequenced input: peripheral blood. These TCRs come from a man aged 25-45 years with COVID-19, enrolled during active disease.

In this sample, this clone turned up once. The chain couples TRBV6-5 to TRBJ2-3; tentative D call: TRBD2 (5 bases). Trimming pared 6 bases from V and 3 bases from J, leaving 16 bases between. The CDR3 contains 15 residues. Germline V gives CDR1 MNHEY, CDR2 SVGAGI. CDR3: CASSPPSGSTDTQYF. For the CDR3, the DNA is TGTGCCAGCAGCCCCCCGTCGGGGAGTACAGATACGCAGTATTTT.

J is TRBJ2-1 and V is TRBV19; 7 positions agree with TRBD2. This CDR3 region has 13 residues. Trimming cost V 3 bases and J 13 bases; bases outside gene matches: 9. Germline lookup yields CDR1 LNHDA and CDR2 SQIVND (reference sequence). CDR3 residues: CASSITSGIPQFF. DNA of the CDR3: TGTGCCAGTAGTATTACGAGCGGGATCCCCCAGTTCTTC.

The J gene is TRBJ1-5, the V gene TRBV12-3 or TRBV12-4; no clear D gene. This CDR3 comprises 12 residues. Trimming removed 2 bases from V and 7 bases from J, with 6 bases in between. CDR3 DNA: TGTGCCAGCAGTTTATCGGGACAGCCCCAGCATTTT. Its protein is CASSLSGQPQHF.

This chain connects TRBV5-1 to TRBJ1-2, with TRBD1 matching 10 bases. V trimming: 4 bases; J trimming: 7 bases; junction bases outside the gene matches: 13. The CDR3 runs to 16 residues. The germline CDR1 and CDR2 sequences are SGHRS and YFSETQ. This CDR3 reads CASSNTPGQGMGGYTF. CDR3 DNA sequence: TGCGCCAGCAGCAACACACCGGGACAGGGGATGGGTGGCTACACCTTC.

The V call is TRBV19, the J call TRBJ2-2; 7 nucleotides line up with TRBD1. CDR3 length: 15 amino acids. Germline lookup yields CDR1 LNHDA and CDR2 SQIVND (reference sequence). V lost 5 bases, J lost 3 bases, and 6 bases stayed unmatched. CDR3 DNA sequence: TGTGCCAGTAGTGCCGGGACAGAGTACACCGGGGAGCTGTTTTTT. Protein: CASSAGTEYTGELFF.

This rearrangement joins TRBV28 to TRBJ1-3; D may be TRBD1 (5 bases). Germline V CDR1 and CDR2: MDHEN, SYDVKM. V lost 3 bases and J lost 7, with 10 bases in between. CDR3 length equals 13 residues. The CDR3 here is CASSFAGRNTIYF. The CDR3 nucleotides read TGTGCCAGCAGTTTTGCAGGGCGGAACACCATATATTTT.

This clone has more than one count but fewer than ten. This chain links TRBV28 with TRBJ1-6, with D maybe TRBD1 (5 bases). Looked up from germline, CDR1 is MDHEN and CDR2 is SYDVKM. The V end lost 8 bases, the J end lost 10 bases, and 15 bases lay between the germline ends. The CDR3 runs to 13 residues. This CDR3 reads CASRVQVYSPLHF. For the CDR3, the DNA is TGTGCCAGCCGTGTACAGGTTTACTCACCCCTCCACTTT.

A single count supports this clone. V and J are TRBV6-2 or TRBV6-3 and TRBJ2-5; 13 bases match TRBD2. Per germline, CDR1 MNHEY and CDR2 SVGEGT. The CDR3 is 17 residues long. Trimming took 6 bases from V and 2 from J; bases not matched to a gene: 9. Written as DNA, the CDR3 is TGTGCCAGCAGCACCGGGACTAGCGGGACCCTTCAAGAGACCCAGTACTTC. Its protein is CASSTGTSGTLQETQYF.

J is TRBJ2-1 and V is TRBV6-5; weak D call: TRBD1 (6 bases). The CDR3 totals 13 residues. The germline CDR1 and CDR2 sequences are MNHEY and SVGAGI. V was trimmed by 8 bases and J by 3 bases, leaving 11 bases between them. CDR3 bases: TGTGCCAGCGTTGGACAGAGCTACAATGAGCAGTTCTTC. Translating gives CASVGQSYNEQFF.

This chain uses TRBV5-4 with TRBJ2-7; D remains unclear. The CDR3 has 15 residues. Germline lookup yields CDR1 SGHNT and CDR2 YYREEE (reference sequence). V was cut by 2 bases and J by 2 bases, with 14 bases left in between. As DNA, the CDR3 is TGTGCCAGCAGCTTTGATGCGCTCGGAGCCTACGAGCAGTACTTC. The encoded protein is CASSFDALGAYEQYF.

The chain links TRBV6-6 to TRBJ1-5, with unresolved D. The CDR3 extends over 16 amino acids. The V and J ends lost 7 bases and 0 bases respectively, with 16 bases between them. Germline CDR1 reads MNHNY; CDR2 reads SVGAGI (reference sequence). The CDR3 sequence is CASTPWSFNSNQPQHF. In DNA form, the CDR3 reads TGTGCCAGCACCCCCTGGAGTTTTAATAGCAATCAGCCCCAGCATTTT.